The following is a T cell receptor (beta chain) sequence with its context. The repertoire was sequenced with immunoSEQ multiplex PCR; TCRdb's copy has only in-frame clones and lacks some. The table records about 150,000 clones, 82% of them present only once. This entry is derived from a study of blood T cell repertoires in COVID-19. Study in general: Whether acute or convalescent, the COVID-19 samples came from the United States, Italy and Spain. In each case, the material was cDNA or gDNA derived from T cells, B-cell-depleted T cells, or PBMCs.

Germline V CDR1 and CDR2: SGHDN, FVKESK. Trimming stripped 2 bases from V and 2 bases from J, with 11 bases between. The CDR3 loop spans 15 amino acids. The sequence derives from a human donor with acute or convalescent COVID-19. The donor label of this sample is uncertain. The sample comprised peripheral blood. The chain employs TRBV14 and TRBJ2-3; D may be TRBD2 (5 bases). The chain's CDR3 is CASSQLRLNTDTQYF. CDR3 sequence (DNA): TGTGCCAGCAGCCAACTTCGACTAAACACAGATACGCAGTATTTT.